The 15 T cell receptor beta chains listed next were all sequenced from one sample in a study of regulatory T cells in long-lasting Graves disease. Arm-PCR of CDR3 regions and iRepertoire HTBI primers were the basis on which TCR beta libraries were built. TCRdb re-analysed the multiplex PCR reads in MiXCR, keeping a single row per CDR3 protein. The repertoire holds 540,000 or so distinct CDR3 sequences, roughly 14% seen once, with roughly a tenth in the top ten. Time point denoted: newly diagnosed GD, antithyroid drugs for less than 3 months. There was RNA extracted from PBMCs, and the TCR library was made from it. The same data also contributed to another study, on T cells in Graves' hyperthyroidism and ophthalmopathy.

Source: peripheral blood mononuclear cells (PBMCs), taken at new diagnosis, from a patient treated with antithyroid drugs. All receptors come from a man aged 25 to 40 with Graves disease.

Many counts were recorded for this clonotype. The V gene is TRBV10-3, the J gene TRBJ1-2; D gene uncertain. CDR1 is ENHRY and CDR2 is SYGVKD in the germline V gene. This CDR3 region has 13 residues. V lost 3 bases and J lost 2, with 7 bases in between. This CDR3 is CAISDDGNYGYTF. As DNA, the CDR3 is TGTGCCATCAGTGATGACGGAAACTATGGCTACACCTTC.

This clonotype was picked up a small number of times. The rearrangement joins TRBV13 to TRBJ2-4; possibly TRBD1 or TRBD2 for D (5 bases each). The CDR3 runs to 16 residues. Trimming removed 4 bases from V and 5 bases from J, with 18 bases in between. The germline CDR1 and CDR2 sequences are PRHDT and FYEKMQ (reference sequence). The CDR3 is CASSSRDPQGENIQYF. DNA for the CDR3: TGTGCCAGCAGCTCCCGGGACCCTCAGGGAGAAAACATTCAGTACTTC.

There are many counts of this clonotype. This chain uses TRBV2 with TRBJ1-1; D possibly corresponds to TRBD1 (5 bases). The CDR3 runs 17 residues. V was trimmed by 6 bases and J by 0 bases, leaving 20 bases between them. The V gene's germline CDR1 is SNHLY and CDR2 FYNNEI. The CDR3 bases are TGTGCCAGCAGGGGAGGGTTTCGGGGCACCATGAACACTGAAGCTTTCTTT. This gives the protein CASRGGFRGTMNTEAFF.

This sequence joins TRBV2 and TRBJ2-2; tentative D call: TRBD2 (6 bases). V was pared by 8 bases and J by 4 bases, with 14 bases between. The CDR3 consists of 14 residues. The V gene's germline CDR1 is SNHLY and CDR2 FYNNEI. CDR3: CASRGGRGTGELFF. The CDR3 DNA follows: TGTGCCAGCCGGGGTGGGCGGGGCACCGGGGAGCTGTTTTTT.

J is TRBJ2-1 and V is TRBV2, with D maybe TRBD2 (6 bases). The germline V and J ends were trimmed by 7 bases and 10 bases, with 14 bases remaining between them. The CDR3 spans 12 residues. Germline V lookup: CDR1 SNHLY, CDR2 FYNNEI. In nucleotides, the CDR3 is TGTGCCAGCACAGTGGGAGGTGGCGAGCAGTTCTTC. This translates into CASTVGGGEQFF.

This clonotype has ten or more counts. V is TRBV7-9 and J is TRBJ2-7; no firm D call. V shed 5 bases and J shed 2 bases, with 13 bases lying between them. CDR1 is SEHNR, CDR2 FQNEAQ, per germline (reference sequence). This CDR3 has 14 residues. For the CDR3, the DNA is TGTGCCAGCAGCCAAGCAGAAAACGCCTACGAGCAGTACTTC. As protein: CASSQAENAYEQYF.

This chain connects TRBV12-5 to TRBJ2-5; D unresolved. Germline CDR1 and CDR2: LGHNT and FRNRAP. This CDR3 comprises 13 residues. Trimming took 5 bases from V and 5 from J, leaving 12 bases between them. CDR3: CASGPRAGETQYF. The DNA for the CDR3 is TGTGCTAGTGGTCCCCGGGCAGGCGAGACCCAGTACTTC.

Many counts were recorded for this clonotype. The chain carries TRBV13 and TRBJ2-5; 11 bases fit TRBD2. V shed 7 bases and J 2 bases; nucleotides not matched to a gene: 6. Germline CDR1 is PRHDT and CDR2 is FYEKMQ (reference sequence). The CDR3 covers 15 residues. CDR3 sequence: CASIPSGRTQETQYF. CDR3 DNA sequence: TGTGCCAGCATCCCTAGCGGGAGGACACAAGAGACCCAGTACTTC.

This chain joins TRBV20-1 and TRBJ1-6, with D maybe TRBD1 (5 bases). The germline V and J ends were trimmed by 1 base and 7 bases, with 11 bases remaining between them. This CDR3 contains 14 residues. In germline, CDR1 is DFQATT, CDR2 SNEGSKA (reference sequence). The CDR3 nucleotides are TGCAGTGCTAGAGTCCCGGGGGTGAATTCACCCCTCCACTTT. Amino acids: CSARVPGVNSPLHF.

This clonotype has a count of ten or more. The chain combines TRBV7-2 with TRBJ2-5; either TRBD1 or TRBD2 may fit D (5 bases each). The germline V gene has CDR1 SGHTA and CDR2 FQGNSA. V lost 8 bases and J 4 bases, leaving 23 bases between the germline ends. This CDR3 comprises 16 residues. This CDR3 is CASGSTRGAVGETQYF. CDR3 sequence (DNA): TGTGCCAGCGGATCCACAAGAGGGGCCGTGGGAGAGACCCAGTACTTC.

This clonotype occurred many times. The chain uses TRBV18 and TRBJ2-3; tentatively, D is TRBD2 (7 bases). Germline V gives CDR1 KGHSH, CDR2 LQKENI. Trimming pared 1 base from V and 2 bases from J, leaving 10 bases between. The CDR3 covers 15 residues. The CDR3 DNA reads as TGTGCCAGCTCACCACTCGGGGGGCCCACAGATACGCAGTATTTT. Residues: CASSPLGGPTDTQYF.

The chain joins TRBV2 to TRBJ2-7; unclear D gene. CDR3 length equals 13 residues. Per germline, CDR1 SNHLY and CDR2 FYNNEI. The germline V and J ends were trimmed by 4 bases and 3 bases, with 10 bases remaining between them. The CDR3 reads CASSVMRSYEQYF. Here the CDR3 DNA reads TGTGCCAGCAGTGTGATGAGGAGCTACGAGCAGTACTTC.

This clonotype was counted only a few times. The chain is built from TRBV4-2 and TRBJ2-7, with TRBD2 matching over 14 bases. CDR3 length: 15 amino acids. Germline lookup yields CDR1 LGHNA and CDR2 YNFKEQ. J gave up 7 bases and V 1 base, and 3 bases lay outside the gene matches. The DNA for the CDR3 is TGTGCCAGCAGCCAAGGGGGACTAGCGGGAGTTGAGCAGTACTTC. Translation: CASSQGGLAGVEQYF.

This clonotype has a count of ten or more. This sequence joins TRBV12-3 or TRBV12-4 and TRBJ2-7; 8 bases are shared with TRBD2. Trimming cost V 5 bases and J 4 bases; bases outside gene matches: 7. This CDR3 region has 14 residues. The CDR3 region is CASSPRTSTYEQYF. The CDR3 DNA is TGTGCCAGCAGTCCTAGGACTAGCACTTACGAGCAGTACTTC.

This clonotype was found many times. The chain couples TRBV27 to TRBJ2-7; D gene ambiguous. CDR1 and CDR2 (germline): MNHEY, SMNVEV (reference sequence). This CDR3 spans 14 amino acids. The V gene lost 6 bases and the J gene lost 3 bases, with 15 bases spanning the gap. This CDR3 is CASRNDNSRYEQYF. The CDR3, as DNA: TGTGCCAGCAGAAACGACAATTCCCGCTACGAGCAGTACTTC.